This is a list of T cell receptor beta chains from one sample in a study of cytomegalovirus exposure and HLA in healthy donors. Sequencing used immunoSEQ multiplex PCR; TCRdb keeps in-frame clones, though not all of them. The sample consists of under 150,000 clones, about 79% of them appearing once. Sequencing input: PBMCs. Receptors originate from a man between 35 and 55 years old in good health and CMV-seropositive. Both conserved end residues are part of each CDR3. A D gene is named only where the DNA matches it firmly. Clone size appears in some rows only: once, few, many, or a class for an expanded clone.

v_call	clone_size	j_call	d_call	cdr3_aa	cdr3_nt
TRBV5-1	once	TRBJ1-5	.	CASSPVGNQPQHF	TGCGCCAGCAGCCCGGTCGGGAATCAGCCCCAGCATTTT
TRBV7-9	few	TRBJ1-5	.	CASSLSFNQPQHF	TGTGCCAGCAGCTTAAGCTTCAATCAGCCCCAGCATTTT
TRBV2	.	TRBJ2-7	TRBD2	CASNLAGGEYEQYF	TGTGCCAGCAATCTAGCGGGGGGCGAGTACGAGCAGTACTTC
TRBV7-6	.	TRBJ2-1	TRBD2	CASSLVGLAGGNEQFF	TGTGCCAGCAGCTTAGTGGGGCTAGCGGGAGGTAATGAGCAGTTCTTC
TRBV10-1	once	TRBJ2-2	TRBD1	CASSEAGTGEPGELFF	TGCGCCAGCAGTGAGGCCGGGACAGGGGAACCCGGGGAGCTGTTTTTT
TRBV6-6	once	TRBJ2-7	TRBD1	CASSPGTGGREQYF	TGTGCCAGCAGTCCCGGGACAGGGGGTCGGGAGCAGTACTTC
TRBV18	.	TRBJ1-1	TRBD1	CASSLTHSTGAYEAFF	TGTGCCAGCTCGCTGACCCACTCGACAGGGGCCTATGAAGCTTTCTTT
TRBV15	.	TRBJ2-7	.	CATSRVVGSYEQYF	TGTGCCACCAGCAGAGTAGTCGGCTCCTACGAGCAGTACTTC
TRBV10-3	.	TRBJ2-3	.	CAISESLAQGDTQYF	TGTGCCATCAGTGAATCCCTAGCCCAGGGGGATACGCAGTATTTT
TRBV5-1	.	TRBJ1-6	TRBD1	CASSLSGQGLSPLHF	TGCGCCAGCAGCTTGTCTGGACAGGGCCTTTCACCCCTCCACTTT
TRBV7-3	.	TRBJ1-1	.	CASSLTGRTEAFF	TGTGCCAGCAGCTTAACCGGGAGAACTGAAGCTTTCTTT
TRBV7-6	.	TRBJ2-2	.	CASSSSGVGSITGELFF	TGTGCCAGCAGCTCCTCGGGGGTGGGCAGCATTACCGGGGAGCTGTTTTTT
TRBV10-3	.	TRBJ1-2	.	CASAPTQTDYGYTF	TGTGCCAGCGCACCGACCCAGACAGACTATGGCTACACCTTC
TRBV9	.	TRBJ2-3	.	CASSVTGPSGIDTQYF	TGTGCCAGCAGCGTAACTGGACCTTCAGGGATAGATACGCAGTATTTT
TRBV6-1	.	TRBJ1-1	TRBD1	CASSENWTGGRTEAFF	TGTGCCAGCAGTGAAAACTGGACAGGGGGCAGAACTGAAGCTTTCTTT
TRBV27	.	TRBJ2-1	.	CASSSRNNEQFF	TGTGCCAGCAGTTCCAGAAACAATGAGCAGTTCTTC
TRBV7-7	.	TRBJ2-3	TRBD1	CASSLTGATTDTQYF	TGTGCCAGCAGCCTAACAGGGGCCACCACAGATACGCAGTATTTT
TRBV5-1	.	TRBJ2-7	TRBD1	CASSTRTGYEQYF	TGCGCCAGCAGCACCCGGACAGGTTACGAGCAGTACTTC
TRBV7-9	.	TRBJ2-7	.	CASSFTGIHEQYF	TGTGCCAGCAGCTTTACAGGAATCCACGAGCAGTACTTC
TRBV4-1	.	TRBJ1-2	.	CASGEGVGYTF	TGCGCCAGCGGAGAGGGAGTTGGCTACACCTTC
TRBV6-5	.	TRBJ1-6	.	CASSYSQGRGNSPLHF	TGTGCCAGCAGTTACTCCCAGGGGCGCGGGAATTCACCCCTCCACTTT
TRBV6-6	.	TRBJ1-5	.	CASRGGLNQPQHF	TGTGCCAGCAGGGGGGGGCTCAATCAGCCCCAGCATTTT
TRBV10-2	.	TRBJ2-7	.	CASRPVTYEQYF	TGCGCCAGCAGACCCGTAACTTACGAGCAGTACTTC
TRBV6-5	.	TRBJ1-6	.	CASGPQGPNSPLHF	TGTGCCAGCGGCCCTCAGGGGCCTAATTCACCCCTCCACTTT
TRBV19	few	TRBJ2-7	TRBD1	CASSIATGVTYEQYF	TGTGCCAGTAGTATAGCTACAGGGGTTACGTACGAGCAGTACTTC
TRBV30	.	TRBJ1-4	.	CAWSSGSLGEKLFF	TGTGCCTGGTCGTCCGGGTCCTTGGGTGAAAAACTGTTTTTT
TRBV5-1	.	TRBJ2-7	.	CASSVYGFSYEQYF	TGCGCCAGCAGCGTCTACGGGTTCTCCTACGAGCAGTACTTC
TRBV11-1	.	TRBJ2-5	TRBD1	CASSLISGQGWETQYF	TGTGCCAGCAGCTTAATATCGGGACAGGGATGGGAGACCCAGTACTTC
TRBV27	.	TRBJ2-7	.	CASARLGASYEQYF	TGTGCCAGCGCCAGGTTGGGGGCTAGCTACGAGCAGTACTTC
TRBV30	.	TRBJ2-7	TRBD2	CAWSGLAGGSYEQYF	TGTGCCTGGAGCGGGCTAGCGGGAGGCTCCTACGAGCAGTACTTC
TRBV4-1	.	TRBJ2-7	TRBD1	CASSRRTGGVYEQYF	TGCGCCAGCAGCCGCCGGACAGGGGGCGTTTACGAGCAGTACTTC
TRBV2	.	TRBJ1-6	.	CASSEGFGGSASPLHF	TGTGCCAGCAGTGAAGGGTTTGGGGGGAGTGCTTCACCCCTCCACTTT
TRBV5-1	.	TRBJ1-5	TRBD1	CASSLSPGQGAGQPQHF	TGCGCCAGCAGCTTGTCACCGGGACAGGGGGCAGGGCAGCCCCAGCATTTT
TRBV5-4	few	TRBJ1-1	.	CASSFLGHTEAFF	TGTGCCAGCAGCTTTCTTGGGCACACTGAAGCTTTCTTT
TRBV19	few	TRBJ2-7	TRBD1	CASSRDRRYEQYF	TGTGCCAGTAGTCGGGACAGGCGCTACGAGCAGTACTTC
TRBV30	.	TRBJ2-7	TRBD1	CAWSDAGQAFYEQYF	TGTGCCTGGAGTGATGCGGGACAGGCCTTCTACGAGCAGTACTTC
TRBV5-4	.	TRBJ2-5	.	CASSDPQQETQYF	TGTGCCAGCAGCGATCCACAGCAAGAGACCCAGTACTTC
TRBV7-9	.	TRBJ1-5	.	CASSSGRGGNNQPQHF	TGTGCCAGCAGCTCTGGGAGGGGGGGAAACAATCAGCCCCAGCATTTT
TRBV9	.	TRBJ1-2	.	CASRGINYGYTF	TGTGCCAGCCGGGGGATTAACTATGGCTACACCTTC
TRBV7-8	.	TRBJ1-5	.	CASSPLGGYQPQHF	TGTGCCAGCAGCCCCCTGGGAGGGTATCAGCCCCAGCATTTT
TRBV9	.	TRBJ1-5	.	CASGTGRQPQHF	TGTGCCAGCGGAACAGGGCGACAGCCCCAGCATTTT
TRBV9	.	TRBJ2-1	TRBD1	CASSRTGGPDEQFF	TGTGCCAGCAGCCGGACAGGGGGCCCGGATGAGCAGTTCTTC
TRBV14	once	TRBJ2-1	.	CASSRWKDRAYNEQFF	TGTGCCAGCAGCCGATGGAAGGACAGAGCCTACAATGAGCAGTTCTTC
TRBV15	.	TRBJ2-1	TRBD1	CATSRARDSSYNEQFF	TGTGCCACCAGCAGGGCACGGGACAGCTCCTACAATGAGCAGTTCTTC
TRBV27	.	TRBJ1-5	TRBD1	CASRQGGQPQHF	TGTGCCAGTAGGCAGGGGGGCCAGCCCCAGCATTTT
TRBV7-9	.	TRBJ1-4	.	CASSLQGTLFF	TGTGCCAGCAGCTTACAGGGAACACTGTTTTTT
TRBV30	.	TRBJ1-6	.	CAWSRQSSYNSPLHF	TGTGCCTGGAGTAGACAGAGCTCCTATAATTCACCCCTCCACTTT